The rows below give T cell receptor beta chains drawn from one sample of a study of control samples from healthy donors and cancer patients. TCRdb's copy holds only in-frame clones and misses some; the assay was immunoSEQ multiplex PCR. This repertoire shows some 140,000 clones, 85% to 95% found once; its top ten account for 5% to 6.5%. Sequenced: blood. The receptors derive from a man aged 35 to 55 in good health. The CDR3 runs from the conserved cysteine through the conserved F or W. The order of the fields is D gene, V gene, J gene, clone size, CDR3 DNA, CDR3 protein. A D gene is named only where the DNA matches it firmly. Clone size is stated in some rows and not others, as once, few, many or a class when expanded.

D gene: TRBD1
V gene: TRBV10-3
J gene: TRBJ1-2
clone size: .
CDR3 DNA: TGTGCCATCAGTGCGACAGGGGGGATGGGCTACACCTTC
CDR3 protein: CAISATGGMGYTF

D gene: .
V gene: TRBV2
J gene: TRBJ1-1
clone size: once
CDR3 DNA: TGTGCCAGCAGTGTTCGGGGGGTGAGAACTGAAGCTTTCTTT
CDR3 protein: CASSVRGVRTEAFF

D gene: TRBD1
V gene: TRBV19
J gene: TRBJ1-3
clone size: once
CDR3 DNA: TGTGCCAGTTTCCCAGGGGGACAGATCCGCCTGAGAGGAAACACCATATATTTT
CDR3 protein: CASFPGGQIRLRGNTIYF

D gene: .
V gene: TRBV3-1/TRBV3-2
J gene: TRBJ2-2
clone size: .
CDR3 DNA: TGTGCCAGCAAGCGGTTTACGGGTTTATCGAACACCGGGGAGCTGTTTTTT
CDR3 protein: CASKRFTGLSNTGELFF

D gene: TRBD2
V gene: TRBV5-1
J gene: TRBJ2-3
clone size: .
CDR3 DNA: TGCGCCAGCAGCTTAGCGCCGGGGGGGGGCACAGATACGCAGTATTTT
CDR3 protein: CASSLAPGGGTDTQYF

D gene: .
V gene: TRBV24-1
J gene: TRBJ1-5
clone size: .
CDR3 DNA: TGTGCCACCAGTGCCCCTGGGTCGAGCAATCAGCCCCAGCATTTT
CDR3 protein: CATSAPGSSNQPQHF

D gene: .
V gene: TRBV3-1/TRBV3-2
J gene: TRBJ2-1
clone size: .
CDR3 DNA: TGTGCCAGCAGCCAAGCCCCATTCCCTCGGGATGAGCAGTTCTTC
CDR3 protein: CASSQAPFPRDEQFF

D gene: .
V gene: TRBV27
J gene: TRBJ2-7
clone size: .
CDR3 DNA: TGTGCCAGCAGTTTATCGGACTCCTACGAGCAGTACTTC
CDR3 protein: CASSLSDSYEQYF

D gene: .
V gene: TRBV5-4
J gene: TRBJ1-4
clone size: once
CDR3 DNA: TGTGCCAGCAGCGCAAGGGTGGGGGCAACTAATGAAAAACTGTTTTTT
CDR3 protein: CASSARVGATNEKLFF

D gene: .
V gene: TRBV7-9
J gene: TRBJ1-2
clone size: many
CDR3 DNA: TGTGCCAGCAGCTTAGTATATTATGGCTACACCTTC
CDR3 protein: CASSLVYYGYTF

D gene: TRBD1
V gene: TRBV28
J gene: TRBJ2-7
clone size: .
CDR3 DNA: TGTGCCAGCAGGAGGGGGCAATACGAGCAGTACTTC
CDR3 protein: CASRRGQYEQYF